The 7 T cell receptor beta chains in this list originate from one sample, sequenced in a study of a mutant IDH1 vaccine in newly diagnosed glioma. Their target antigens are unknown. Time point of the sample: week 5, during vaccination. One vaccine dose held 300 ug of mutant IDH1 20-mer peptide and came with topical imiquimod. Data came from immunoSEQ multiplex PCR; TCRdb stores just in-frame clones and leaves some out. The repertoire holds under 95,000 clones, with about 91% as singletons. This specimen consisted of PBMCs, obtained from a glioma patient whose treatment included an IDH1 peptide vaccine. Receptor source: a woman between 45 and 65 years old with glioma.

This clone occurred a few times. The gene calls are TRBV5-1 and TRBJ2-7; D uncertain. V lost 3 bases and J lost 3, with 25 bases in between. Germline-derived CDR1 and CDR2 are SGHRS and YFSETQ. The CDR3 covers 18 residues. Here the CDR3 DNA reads TGCGCCAGCAGCTCAATGGCCTGGGTCAGACGGACGGACTACGAGCAGTACTTC. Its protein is CASSSMAWVRRTDYEQYF.

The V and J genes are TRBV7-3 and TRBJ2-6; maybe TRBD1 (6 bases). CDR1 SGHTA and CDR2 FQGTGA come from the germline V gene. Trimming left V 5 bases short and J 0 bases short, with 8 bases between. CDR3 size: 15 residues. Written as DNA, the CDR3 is TGTGCCAGCAGCCCAGGGGTCTCTGGGGCCAACGTCCTGACTTTC. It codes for CASSPGVSGANVLTF.

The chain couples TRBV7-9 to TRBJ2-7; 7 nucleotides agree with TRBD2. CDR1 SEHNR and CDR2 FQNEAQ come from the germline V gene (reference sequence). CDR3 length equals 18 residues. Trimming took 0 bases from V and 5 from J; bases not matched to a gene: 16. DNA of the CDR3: TGTGCCAGCAGCTTAGCAAACCCGGGGTCCAGGGAGGGCAACGAGCAGTACTTC. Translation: CASSLANPGSREGNEQYF. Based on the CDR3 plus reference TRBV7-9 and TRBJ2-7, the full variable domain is DTGVSQNPRHKITKRGQNVTFRCDPISEHNRLYWYRQTLGQGPEFLTYFQNEAQLEKSRLLSDRFSAERPKGSFSTLEIQRTEQGDSAMYLCASSLANPGSREGNEQYFGPGTRLTVT.

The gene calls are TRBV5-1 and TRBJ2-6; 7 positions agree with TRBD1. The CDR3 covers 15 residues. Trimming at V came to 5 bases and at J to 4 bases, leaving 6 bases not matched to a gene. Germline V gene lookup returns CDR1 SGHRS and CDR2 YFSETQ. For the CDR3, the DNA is TGCGCCAGCAGTCTGCAGGGGGACGGGGCCAACGTCCTGACTTTC. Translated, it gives CASSLQGDGANVLTF.

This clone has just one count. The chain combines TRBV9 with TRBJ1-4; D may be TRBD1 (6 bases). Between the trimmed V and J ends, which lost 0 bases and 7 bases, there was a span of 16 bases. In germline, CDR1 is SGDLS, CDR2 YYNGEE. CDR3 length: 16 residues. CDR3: CASSVGEGGYGEKLFF. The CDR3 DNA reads TGTGCCAGCAGCGTAGGGGAGGGGGGCTATGGTGAAAAACTGTTTTTT.

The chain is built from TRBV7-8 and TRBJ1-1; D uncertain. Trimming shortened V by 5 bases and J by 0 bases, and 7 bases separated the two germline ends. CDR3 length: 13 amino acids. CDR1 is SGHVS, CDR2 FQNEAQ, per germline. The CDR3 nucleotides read TGTGCCAGCAGCCTTCAGATGAACACTGAAGCTTTCTTT. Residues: CASSLQMNTEAFF.

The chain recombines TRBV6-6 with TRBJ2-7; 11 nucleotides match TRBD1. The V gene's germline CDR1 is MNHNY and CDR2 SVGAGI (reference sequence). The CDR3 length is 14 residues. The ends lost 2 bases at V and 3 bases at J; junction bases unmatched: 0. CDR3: CASSYGTGGYEQYF. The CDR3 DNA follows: TGTGCCAGCAGTTACGGGACAGGGGGCTACGAGCAGTACTTC.